This entry features one T cell receptor (beta chain) sequence. Its target is unknown. The data stem from a study of T cells expressing NK-cell markers. CDR1 and CDR2 (germline): SQVTM, ANQGSEA. The CDR3 runs to 12 residues. TCRdb re-called the 5' RACE reads; one entry per CDR3 protein, DNA not given. In total, the table holds around 550,000 distinct CDR3 sequences. Study-level results: The same clonotypes also predominated in the CD3+CD56-NKG2C+ fraction of several donors.

This clonotype was obtained from a man younger than 35 in good health. Sequencing used blood T cells: a sorted CD56 or NKG2C T cell subset, CD4+ or CD8+ T cells, or bulk PBMC T cells (not recorded which). The genes are TRBV29-1 and TRBJ2-1; TCRdb picks TRBD1, but there is no DNA to check that call. Here the CDR3 reads CSVVGRGDEQFF.